Following are 5 T cell receptor beta chains from one sample sequenced in a study of early stage breast cancer tumors. Produced via immunoSEQ multiplex PCR; TCRdb's table is partial and in-frame only. The data show 70,000 or so clones, 65% to 85% seen once. The source material was blood. The origin of the receptors is a person in their forties with breast cancer.

V gene TRBV5-6 combines with J gene TRBJ2-1, with TRBD2 matching 11 bases. Germline-derived CDR1 and CDR2 are SGHDT and YYEEEE. The V and J ends lost 2 bases and 1 base, in that order; junction bases with no gene match: 2. The CDR3 extends over 16 amino acids. The CDR3 DNA sequence: TGTGCCAGCAGCTTCTTAGCGGGAGGGTCCTACAATGAGCAGTTCTTC. This sequence encodes CASSFLAGGSYNEQFF.

The chain carries TRBV6-6 and TRBJ2-3; D perhaps matches TRBD2 (5 bases). The germline V gene encodes CDR1 MNHNY and CDR2 SVGAGI (reference sequence). V lost 4 bases and J 0 bases, leaving 11 bases between the germline ends. This CDR3 spans 15 amino acids. The CDR3 nucleotides read TGTGCCAGCAGTTTCGCAGGACTTAGCACAGATACGCAGTATTTT. It encodes CASSFAGLSTDTQYF.

The chain links TRBV27 to TRBJ2-3; D is undetermined. The germline V gene encodes CDR1 MNHEY and CDR2 SMNVEV (reference sequence). Trimming shortened V by 7 bases and J by 3 bases, and 11 bases separated the two germline ends. There are 13 residues in the CDR3. CDR3: CASTRAPTDTQYF. The DNA for the CDR3 is TGTGCCAGCACCCGGGCGCCGACAGATACGCAGTATTTT.

This chain uses TRBV28 with TRBJ1-2, with D perhaps TRBD1 (5 bases). The germline CDR1 and CDR2 sequences are MDHEN and SYDVKM. This CDR3 region has 14 residues. The V and J ends lost 3 bases and 6 bases respectively, with 14 bases between them. As DNA, the CDR3 is TGTGCCAGCAGTTTTGGGGCCCCCCTGGATGGCTACACCTTC. This sequence encodes CASSFGAPLDGYTF.

CDR3 in DNA: TGTGCCAGCAGTTTTCGTAGCGGGAGGCACAATGAGCAGTTCTTC. Protein sequence: CASSFRSGRHNEQFF. The chain joins TRBV6-5 to TRBJ2-1; 10 bases line up with TRBD2. Germline lookup yields CDR1 MNHEY and CDR2 SVGAGI. The CDR3 totals 15 residues. The trim removed 4 bases at V and 5 bases at J, leaving 5 bases unmatched.